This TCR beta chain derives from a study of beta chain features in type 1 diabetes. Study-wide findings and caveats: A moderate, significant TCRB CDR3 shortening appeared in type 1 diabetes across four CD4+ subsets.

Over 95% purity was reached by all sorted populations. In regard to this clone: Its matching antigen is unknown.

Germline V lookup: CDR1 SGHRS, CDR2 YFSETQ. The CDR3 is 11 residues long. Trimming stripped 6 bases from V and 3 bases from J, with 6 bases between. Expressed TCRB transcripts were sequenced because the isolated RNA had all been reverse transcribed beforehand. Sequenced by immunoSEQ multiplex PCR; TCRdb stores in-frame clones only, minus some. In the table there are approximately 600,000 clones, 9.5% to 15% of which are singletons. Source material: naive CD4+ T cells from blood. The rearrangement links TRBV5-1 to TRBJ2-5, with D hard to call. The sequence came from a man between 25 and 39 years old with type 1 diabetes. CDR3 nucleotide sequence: TGCGCCAGCAAAACTGAAGAGACCCAGTACTTC. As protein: CASKTEETQYF.